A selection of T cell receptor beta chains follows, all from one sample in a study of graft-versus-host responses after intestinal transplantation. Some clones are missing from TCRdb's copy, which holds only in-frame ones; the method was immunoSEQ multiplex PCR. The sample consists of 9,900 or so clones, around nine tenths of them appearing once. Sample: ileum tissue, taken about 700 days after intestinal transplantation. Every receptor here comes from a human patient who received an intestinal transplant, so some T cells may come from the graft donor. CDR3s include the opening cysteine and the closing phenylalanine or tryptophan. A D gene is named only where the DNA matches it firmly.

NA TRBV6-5 CASSARDKNSPLHF
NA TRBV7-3 CASSEGLSYEQYF
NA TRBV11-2 CASSSNWGGLEQFF
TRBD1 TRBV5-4 CASSSGRGRGEALPEQYF
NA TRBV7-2 CASSLVGGSSFYGYTF
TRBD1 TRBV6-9 CASSTRGQVNTEAFF
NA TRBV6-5 CASSRDFSSYEQYF
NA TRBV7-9 CASSLVSQPRHNSPLHF
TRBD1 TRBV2 CASKEPGGRAGELFF
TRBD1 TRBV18 CASSPPGQGGNQPQHF
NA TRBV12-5 CASGLGLGYNEQFF
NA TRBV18 CASSPGAGSETQYF
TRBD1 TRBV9 CASSVASERAGGKTGNTIYF
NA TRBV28 CASSLVRYEQFF
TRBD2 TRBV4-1 CASSPPGLAHNEQFF
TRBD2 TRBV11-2 CASNNGGGPRETQYF
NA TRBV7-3 CASSLTASGPYEQYF
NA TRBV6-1 CASSDFWELFF
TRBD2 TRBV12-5 CASGLVTSGGPYEQYF
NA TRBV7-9 CASSHTDENSPLHF
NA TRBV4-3 CASSQDGASYNEQFF
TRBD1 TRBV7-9 CASSLNTFRTGVFYNEQFF
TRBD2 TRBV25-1 CASSPRGGAQFF
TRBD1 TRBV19 CASSKATGARTDTQYF
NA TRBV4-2 CASSQEGRSNQPQHF
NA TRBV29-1 CSVEDWTWGYEQYF
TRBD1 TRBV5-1 CASSVRQGSDSPLHF
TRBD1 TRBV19 CASSPRTGAGEQYF
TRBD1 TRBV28 CASSLSDRRYEQYF
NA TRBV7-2 CASSGNTYYGYTF
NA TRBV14 CASSRGPGVYEQYF
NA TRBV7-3 CASSFFRGQTQYF
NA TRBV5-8 CASSLRYTQYF
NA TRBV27 CASSLGGRETQYF
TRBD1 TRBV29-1 CSVLSDRGFYEQYF
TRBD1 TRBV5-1 CASSLTGDRGETQYF
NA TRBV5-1 CASSPGPLNTDTQYF
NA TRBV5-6 CASSVPLWTDTQYF
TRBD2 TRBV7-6 CASSLEPGGSYNEQFF
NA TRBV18 CASSPRGAVDEQYF
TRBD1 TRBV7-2 CASSFRQGAVKNIQYF
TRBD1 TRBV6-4 CASSEGQGASPLHF
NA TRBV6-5 CASSYSRDNQPQHF